A single T cell receptor (beta chain) is shown here with its context. The data were taken from a study of blood T cell repertoires in COVID-19. Original methodology: Quantification of nucleated cells was approximated via reference gene primer amplification. Assay: immunoSEQ multiplex PCR; the TCRdb copy retains only in-frame clones and omits some. V, J and clone size are those of that table, while D and trimming were read from the DNA. The profile covers roughly 160,000 clones, with approximately 91% appearing a single time and roughly 2.3% taken by the ten largest. The CDR3 is made up of 13 amino acids. Per the germline V gene, CDR1 is SGHNT and CDR2 is YENEEA. Trimming cost V 4 bases and J 1 base, with 4 bases left between them.

The specimen was peripheral blood. The source is a man aged 18 to 35 with acute or convalescent COVID-19. The chain combines TRBV11-3 with TRBJ2-2; D not certain. The DNA of the CDR3 is TGTGCCAGCAGCTCAAAGAACACCGGGGAGCTGTTTTTT. As protein: CASSSKNTGELFF.